This T cell receptor (beta chain) is from a study of shared clonotypes between healthy human individuals. General observations from the study: The study found lower generation probabilities in non-shared clonotypes than in those shared by all four donors. The genetic and exposure-history diversity represented was limited by few donors.

Researchers divided each subset's genomic DNA evenly across several immunoSEQ plates. Produced via immunoSEQ multiplex PCR; TCRdb's table is partial and in-frame only. The sample contains under 2,500,000 clones, approximately 96% of which appear only once. Trimming at V came to 6 bases and at J to 4 bases, leaving 10 bases not matched to a gene. Germline CDR1 reads MNHEY; CDR2 reads SMNVEV (reference sequence). The CDR3 runs to 15 residues. Notes on this clone: Its antigen remains unidentified.

The V call is TRBV27, the J call TRBJ1-2; 8 bases fit TRBD1. This sequence originates from a man younger than 30 in good health. The sequencing sample was made of naive CD4+ T cells sorted from blood. Noted subset: CD45RA+ positively selected. CDR3 nucleotides: TGTGCCAGCAGGTCACAACCAGGGGGCCTCTATGGCTACACCTTC. Translating gives CASRSQPGGLYGYTF.